Listed below are T cell receptor beta chains from one sample, sequenced in a study of shared clonotypes between healthy human individuals. TCRdb's table, derived via immunoSEQ multiplex PCR, lists solely in-frame clones and lacks some. The sample lists roughly 1.5 million clones, approximately 98% occurring once. The sequenced material came from naive CD4+ T cells sorted from blood. The origin of the receptors is a man under 40 in good health. Each CDR3 is given with its conserved first and last residue. The D gene is left open where the match is weak. The size of a clone is reported for some rows only, either as once, few or many, or as a class for expanded clones.

CDR3aa	CDR3nt	d_gene	abundance	j_gene	v_gene
CAISEVTSGPLEQYF	TGTGCCATCAGTGAAGTTACTAGCGGACCCCTTGAGCAGTACTTC	TRBD2	NA	TRBJ2-7	TRBV10-3
CASSELGLGVNTEAFF	TGTGCCAGCAGTGAATTGGGTTTGGGAGTGAACACTGAAGCTTTCTTT	NA	NA	TRBJ1-1	TRBV6-1
CASSPRGSWFGDEQFF	TGTGCCAGCAGCCCTCGGGGTAGTTGGTTTGGGGATGAGCAGTTCTTC	NA	NA	TRBJ2-1	TRBV11-2
CASSIREGAGELFF	TGTGCCAGCAGTATAAGGGAAGGAGCCGGGGAGCTGTTTTTT	NA	NA	TRBJ2-2	TRBV2
CASSPREGGYGYTF	TGTGCCAGCAGCCCGCGGGAGGGCGGCTATGGCTACACCTTC	NA	NA	TRBJ1-2	TRBV5-4
CAIHPGTSASYEQYF	TGTGCCATCCATCCCGGGACTAGCGCTTCCTACGAGCAGTACTTC	TRBD2	NA	TRBJ2-7	TRBV6-1
CASSPRGGGYGYTF	TGTGCCAGCAGTCCCCGGGGCGGCGGCTATGGCTACACCTTC	NA	NA	TRBJ1-2	TRBV28
CASSVASYNEQFF	TGTGCCAGCAGCGTAGCATCCTACAATGAGCAGTTCTTC	NA	once	TRBJ2-1	TRBV9
CASGSGANVLTF	TGTGCCAGTGGATCTGGGGCCAACGTCCTGACTTTC	NA	NA	TRBJ2-6	TRBV27
CASSQFTGAGETQYF	TGTGCCAGCTCGCAATTTACAGGGGCAGGAGAGACCCAGTACTTC	TRBD1	NA	TRBJ2-5	TRBV18
CASSRPGEETQYF	TGCGCCAGCAGCCGTCCTGGGGAAGAGACCCAGTACTTC	NA	NA	TRBJ2-5	TRBV5-1
CASSVATDTNTEAFF	TGTGCCAGCAGCGTAGCTACGGATACGAACACTGAAGCTTTCTTT	NA	NA	TRBJ1-1	TRBV9
CASSLGTGRNTEAFF	TGTGCCAGCAGCTTGGGGACAGGGAGGAACACTGAAGCTTTCTTT	TRBD1	NA	TRBJ1-1	TRBV5-4
CASSLDRANQPQHF	TGTGCCAGTAGTCTCGACAGGGCAAATCAGCCCCAGCATTTT	TRBD1	NA	TRBJ1-5	TRBV19
CASSSTGTASSYEQYF	TGTGCCAGCAGCTCGACCGGGACAGCAAGCTCCTACGAGCAGTACTTC	TRBD1	once	TRBJ2-7	TRBV13
CASSLLAGTYEQYF	TGTGCCAGCAGTTTACTAGCGGGGACCTACGAGCAGTACTTC	TRBD2	NA	TRBJ2-7	TRBV28
CASSINLGSISYEQYF	TGTGCCAGTAGTATCAACCTAGGCTCCATCTCCTACGAGCAGTACTTC	NA	NA	TRBJ2-7	TRBV19
CASSQLKGQGAQGYTF	TGTGCCAGCAGTCAACTCAAGGGACAGGGGGCGCAAGGCTACACCTTC	TRBD1	NA	TRBJ1-2	TRBV6-6